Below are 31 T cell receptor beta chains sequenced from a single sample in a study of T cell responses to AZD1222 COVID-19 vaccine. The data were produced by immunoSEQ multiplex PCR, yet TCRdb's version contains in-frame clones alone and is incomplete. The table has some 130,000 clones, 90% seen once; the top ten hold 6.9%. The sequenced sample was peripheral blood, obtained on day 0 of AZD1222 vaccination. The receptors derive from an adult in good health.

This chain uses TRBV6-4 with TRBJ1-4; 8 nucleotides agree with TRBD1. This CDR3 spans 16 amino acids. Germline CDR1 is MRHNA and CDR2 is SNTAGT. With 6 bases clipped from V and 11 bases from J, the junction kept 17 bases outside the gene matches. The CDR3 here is CASRMTSGGLLDKLFF. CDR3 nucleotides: TGTGCCAGCAGAATGACCTCAGGGGGCCTTTTGGATAAACTGTTTTTT.

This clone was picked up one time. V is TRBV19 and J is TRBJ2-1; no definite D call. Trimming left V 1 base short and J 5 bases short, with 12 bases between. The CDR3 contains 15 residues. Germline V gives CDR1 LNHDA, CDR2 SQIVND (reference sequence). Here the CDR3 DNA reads TGTGCCAGTAGTATAGGTACCACCCCCAACAATGAGCAGTTCTTC. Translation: CASSIGTTPNNEQFF.

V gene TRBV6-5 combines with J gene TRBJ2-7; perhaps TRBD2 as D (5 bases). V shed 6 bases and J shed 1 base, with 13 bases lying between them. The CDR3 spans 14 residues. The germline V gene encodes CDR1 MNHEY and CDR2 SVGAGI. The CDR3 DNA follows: TGTGCCAGCAGCCCCTTGGACTCATCCTACGAGCAGTACTTC. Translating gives CASSPLDSSYEQYF.

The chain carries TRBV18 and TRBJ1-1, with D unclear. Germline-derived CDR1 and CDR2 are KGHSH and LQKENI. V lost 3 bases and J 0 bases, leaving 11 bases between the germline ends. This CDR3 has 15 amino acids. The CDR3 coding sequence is TGTGCCAGCTCACCCGGAGGACGGATGAACACTGAAGCTTTCTTT. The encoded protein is CASSPGGRMNTEAFF.

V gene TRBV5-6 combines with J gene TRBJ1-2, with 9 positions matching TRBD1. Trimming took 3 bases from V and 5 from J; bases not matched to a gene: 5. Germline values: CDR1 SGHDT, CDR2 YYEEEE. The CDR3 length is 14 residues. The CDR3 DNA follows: TGTGCCAGCAGCTGGGGACAGGGCGTGTATGGCTACACCTTC. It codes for CASSWGQGVYGYTF.

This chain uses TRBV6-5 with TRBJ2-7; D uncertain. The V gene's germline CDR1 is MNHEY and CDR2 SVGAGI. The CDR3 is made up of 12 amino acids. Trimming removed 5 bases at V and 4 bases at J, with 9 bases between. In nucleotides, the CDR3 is TGTGCCAGCAGTCCCACATTGTACGAGCAGTACTTC. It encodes CASSPTLYEQYF.

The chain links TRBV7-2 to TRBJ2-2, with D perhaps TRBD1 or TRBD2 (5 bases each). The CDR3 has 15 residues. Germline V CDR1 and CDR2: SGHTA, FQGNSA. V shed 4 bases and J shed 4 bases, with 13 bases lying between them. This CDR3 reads CASSSGTLLTGELFF. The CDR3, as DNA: TGTGCCAGCAGCTCCGGGACCCTCCTCACCGGGGAGCTGTTTTTT.

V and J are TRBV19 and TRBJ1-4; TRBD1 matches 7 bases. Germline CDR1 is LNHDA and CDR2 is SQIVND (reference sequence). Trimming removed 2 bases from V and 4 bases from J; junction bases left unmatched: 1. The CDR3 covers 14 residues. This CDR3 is CASSIWDSNEKLFF. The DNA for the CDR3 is TGTGCCAGTAGTATATGGGACAGTAATGAAAAACTGTTTTTT.

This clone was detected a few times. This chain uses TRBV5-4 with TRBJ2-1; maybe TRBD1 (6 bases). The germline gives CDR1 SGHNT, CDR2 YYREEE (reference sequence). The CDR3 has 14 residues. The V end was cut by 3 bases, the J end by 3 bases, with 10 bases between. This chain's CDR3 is CASSSADSYNEQFF. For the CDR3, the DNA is TGTGCCAGCAGCTCGGCGGACAGCTACAATGAGCAGTTCTTC.

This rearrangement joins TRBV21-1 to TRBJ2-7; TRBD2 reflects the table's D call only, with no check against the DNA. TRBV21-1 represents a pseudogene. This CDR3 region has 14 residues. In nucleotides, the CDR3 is TGTGCCAGCAGCAACGGCCAGCGCTCGCTCGAGCAGTACTTC. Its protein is CASSNGQRSLEQYF.

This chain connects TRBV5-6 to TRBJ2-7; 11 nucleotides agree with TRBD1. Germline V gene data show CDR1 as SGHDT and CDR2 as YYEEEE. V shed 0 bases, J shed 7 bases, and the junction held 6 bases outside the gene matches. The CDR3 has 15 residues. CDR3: CASSLERTGGREQYF. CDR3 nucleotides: TGTGCCAGCAGCTTGGAACGGACAGGGGGCAGGGAGCAGTACTTC.

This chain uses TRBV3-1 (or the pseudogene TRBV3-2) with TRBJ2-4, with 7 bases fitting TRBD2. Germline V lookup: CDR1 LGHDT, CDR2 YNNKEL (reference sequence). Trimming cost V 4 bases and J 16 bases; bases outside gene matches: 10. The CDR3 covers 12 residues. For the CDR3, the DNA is TGTGCCAGCAGCCGCTGGGGAGCGGGGCGTTACTTC. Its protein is CASSRWGAGRYF.

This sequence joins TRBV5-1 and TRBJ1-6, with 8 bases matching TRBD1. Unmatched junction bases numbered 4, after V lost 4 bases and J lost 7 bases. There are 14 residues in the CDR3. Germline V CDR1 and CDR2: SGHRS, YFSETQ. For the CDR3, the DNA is TGCGCCAGCAGCCAACGGACAGGGAATTCACCCCTCCACTTT. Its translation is CASSQRTGNSPLHF.

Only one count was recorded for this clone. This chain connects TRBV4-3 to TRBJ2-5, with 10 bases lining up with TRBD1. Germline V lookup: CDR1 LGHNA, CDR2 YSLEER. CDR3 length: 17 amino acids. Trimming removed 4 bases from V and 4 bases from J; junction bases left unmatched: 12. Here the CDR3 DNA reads TGCGCCAGCAGCCGCCCATTGGACAGGGGGTTGGGAGAGACCCAGTACTTC. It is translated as CASSRPLDRGLGETQYF.

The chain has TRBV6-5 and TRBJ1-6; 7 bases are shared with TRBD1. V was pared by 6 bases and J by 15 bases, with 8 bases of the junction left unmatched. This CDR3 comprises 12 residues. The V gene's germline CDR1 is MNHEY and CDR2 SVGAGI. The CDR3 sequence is CASRNRGLSLHF. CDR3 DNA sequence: TGTGCCAGCAGAAACAGGGGCCTAAGCCTCCACTTT.

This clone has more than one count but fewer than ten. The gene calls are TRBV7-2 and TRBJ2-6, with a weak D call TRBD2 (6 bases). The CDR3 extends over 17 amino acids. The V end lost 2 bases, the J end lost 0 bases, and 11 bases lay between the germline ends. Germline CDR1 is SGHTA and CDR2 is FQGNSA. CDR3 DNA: TGTGCCAGCAGCTTATTTACGGGGGTCTCTGGGGCCAACGTCCTGACTTTC. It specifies CASSLFTGVSGANVLTF.

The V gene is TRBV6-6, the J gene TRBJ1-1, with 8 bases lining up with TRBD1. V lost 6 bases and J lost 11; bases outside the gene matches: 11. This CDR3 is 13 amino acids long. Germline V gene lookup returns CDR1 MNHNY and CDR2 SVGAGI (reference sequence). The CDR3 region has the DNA TGTGCCAGCAGGCCGGGACAGGCGTTTCGGGCTTTCTTT. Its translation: CASRPGQAFRAFF.

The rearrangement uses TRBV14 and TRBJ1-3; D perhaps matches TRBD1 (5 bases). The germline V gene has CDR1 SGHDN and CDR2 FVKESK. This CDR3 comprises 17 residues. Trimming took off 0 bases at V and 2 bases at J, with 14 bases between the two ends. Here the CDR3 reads CASSQDLPDKPGNTIYF. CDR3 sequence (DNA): TGTGCCAGCAGCCAAGACCTCCCGGACAAACCTGGAAACACCATATATTTT.

CDR3 DNA sequence: TGTGCCAGCAGCGTACCCGGGGATACGCAGTATTTT. As protein: CASSVPGDTQYF. V and J are TRBV9 and TRBJ2-3; unclear D gene. Per germline, CDR1 SGDLS and CDR2 YYNGEE. V lost 1 base and J 6 bases, leaving 6 bases between the germline ends. The CDR3 consists of 12 residues. Supplemented by reference TRBV9 and TRBJ2-3, the full variable domain reads DSGVTQTPKHLITATGQRVTLRCSPRSGDLSVYWYQQSLDQGLQFLIQYYNGEERAKGNILERFSAQQFPDLHSELNLSSLELGDSALYFCASSVPGDTQYFGPGTRLTVL.

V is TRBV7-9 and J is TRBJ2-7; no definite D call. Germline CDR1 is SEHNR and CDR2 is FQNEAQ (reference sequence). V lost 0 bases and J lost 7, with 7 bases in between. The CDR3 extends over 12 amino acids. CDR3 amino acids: CASSLAFGEQYF. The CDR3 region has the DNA TGTGCCAGCAGCTTAGCTTTTGGGGAGCAGTACTTC.

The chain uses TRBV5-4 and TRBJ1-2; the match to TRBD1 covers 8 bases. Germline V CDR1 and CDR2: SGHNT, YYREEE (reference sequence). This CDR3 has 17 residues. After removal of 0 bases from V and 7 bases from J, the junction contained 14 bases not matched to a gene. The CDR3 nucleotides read TGTGCCAGCAGCTTGGTAGGGACCCTTCAGGGGGCGGCTGGCTACACCTTC. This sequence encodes CASSLVGTLQGAAGYTF.

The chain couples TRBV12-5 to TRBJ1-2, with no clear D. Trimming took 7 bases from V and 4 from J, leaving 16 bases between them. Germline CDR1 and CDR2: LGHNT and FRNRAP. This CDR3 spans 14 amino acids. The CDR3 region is CASVASRNTYGYTF. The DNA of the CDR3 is TGTGCTAGTGTTGCCAGCCGCAACACCTATGGCTACACCTTC.

The DNA of the CDR3 is TGTGCCATAACCCGGGACAGGGGGCAAGAGACCCAGTACTTC. This translates into CAITRDRGQETQYF. This chain connects TRBV10-3 to TRBJ2-5; 11 bases fit TRBD1. Germline V gene lookup returns CDR1 ENHRY and CDR2 SYGVKD. After removal of 9 bases from V and 2 bases from J, the junction contained 5 bases not matched to a gene. This CDR3 has 14 residues.

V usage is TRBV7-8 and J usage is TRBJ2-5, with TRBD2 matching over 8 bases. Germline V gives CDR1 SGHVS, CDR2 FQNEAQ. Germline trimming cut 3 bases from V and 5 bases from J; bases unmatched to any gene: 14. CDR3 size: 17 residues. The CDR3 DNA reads TGTGCCAGCAGCTTCTCAAGCGGGGGTGCTCTTCCGGAGACCCAGTACTTC. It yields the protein CASSFSSGGALPETQYF.

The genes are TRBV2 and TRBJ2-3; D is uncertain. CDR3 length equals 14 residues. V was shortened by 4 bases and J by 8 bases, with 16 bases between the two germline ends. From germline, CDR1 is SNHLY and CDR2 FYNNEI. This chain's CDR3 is CASSARPGFGTQYF. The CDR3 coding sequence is TGTGCCAGCAGTGCCAGGCCCGGGTTCGGTACGCAGTATTTT.

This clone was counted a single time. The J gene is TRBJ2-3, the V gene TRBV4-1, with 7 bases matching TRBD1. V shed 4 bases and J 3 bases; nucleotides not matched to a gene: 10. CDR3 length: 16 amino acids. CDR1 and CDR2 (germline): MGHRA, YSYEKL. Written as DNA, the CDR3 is TGCGCCAGCAGCCCGCTACAGGGGACGTTGACAGATACGCAGTATTTT. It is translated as CASSPLQGTLTDTQYF.

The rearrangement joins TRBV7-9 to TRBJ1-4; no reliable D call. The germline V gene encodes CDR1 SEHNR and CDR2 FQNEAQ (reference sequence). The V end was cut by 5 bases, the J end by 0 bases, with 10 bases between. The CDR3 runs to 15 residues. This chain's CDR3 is CASSRPSTTNEKLFF. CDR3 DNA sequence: TGTGCCAGCAGCCGTCCGAGCACAACTAATGAAAAACTGTTTTTT.

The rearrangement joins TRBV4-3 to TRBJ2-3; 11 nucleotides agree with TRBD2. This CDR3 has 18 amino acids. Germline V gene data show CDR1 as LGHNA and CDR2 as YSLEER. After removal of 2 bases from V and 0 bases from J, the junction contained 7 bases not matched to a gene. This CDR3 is CASSQFASGGTSTDTQYF. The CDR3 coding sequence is TGCGCCAGCAGCCAATTTGCTAGCGGGGGGACTAGCACAGATACGCAGTATTTT.

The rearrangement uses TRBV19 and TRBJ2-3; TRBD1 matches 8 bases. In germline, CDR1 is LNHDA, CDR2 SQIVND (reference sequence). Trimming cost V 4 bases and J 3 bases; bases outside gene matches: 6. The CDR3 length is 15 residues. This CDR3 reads CASSTPGGATDTQYF. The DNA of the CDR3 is TGTGCCAGTAGTACGCCAGGGGGCGCAACAGATACGCAGTATTTT. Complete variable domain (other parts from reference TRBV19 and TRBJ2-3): DGGITQSPKYLFRKEGQNVTLSCEQNLNHDAMYWYRQDPGQGLRLIYYSQIVNDFQKGDIAEGYSVSREKKESFPLTVTSAQKNPTAFYLCASSTPGGATDTQYFGPGTRLTVL.

The CDR3 sequence is CASSLDDGNAGYTF. DNA for the CDR3: TGTGCCAGCAGCTTAGACGACGGGAACGCGGGCTACACCTTC. V is TRBV7-6 and J is TRBJ1-2; no reliable D call. Trimming removed 1 base from V and 8 bases from J, with 14 bases in between. This CDR3 region has 14 residues. Germline CDR1 reads SGHVS; CDR2 reads FNYEAQ.

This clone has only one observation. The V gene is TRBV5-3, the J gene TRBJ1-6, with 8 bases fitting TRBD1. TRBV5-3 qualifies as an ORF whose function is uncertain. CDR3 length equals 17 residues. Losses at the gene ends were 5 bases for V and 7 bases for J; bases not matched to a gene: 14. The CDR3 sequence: CARSSSDRDRRNSPLHF. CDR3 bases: TGTGCCAGAAGTTCTTCGGACCGGGACAGGCGGAATTCACCCCTCCACTTT.